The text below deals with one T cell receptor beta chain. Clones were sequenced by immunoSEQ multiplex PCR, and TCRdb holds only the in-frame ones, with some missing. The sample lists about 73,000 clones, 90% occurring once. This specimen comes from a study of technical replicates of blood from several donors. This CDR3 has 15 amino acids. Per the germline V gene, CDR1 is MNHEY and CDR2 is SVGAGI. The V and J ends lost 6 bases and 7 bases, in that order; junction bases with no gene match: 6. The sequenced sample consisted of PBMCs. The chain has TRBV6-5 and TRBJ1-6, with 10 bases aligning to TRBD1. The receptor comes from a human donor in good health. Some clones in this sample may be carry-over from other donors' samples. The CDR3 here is CASRTGQGSNSPLHF. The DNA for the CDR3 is TGTGCCAGCAGAACGGGACAGGGGTCCAATTCACCCCTCCACTTT.